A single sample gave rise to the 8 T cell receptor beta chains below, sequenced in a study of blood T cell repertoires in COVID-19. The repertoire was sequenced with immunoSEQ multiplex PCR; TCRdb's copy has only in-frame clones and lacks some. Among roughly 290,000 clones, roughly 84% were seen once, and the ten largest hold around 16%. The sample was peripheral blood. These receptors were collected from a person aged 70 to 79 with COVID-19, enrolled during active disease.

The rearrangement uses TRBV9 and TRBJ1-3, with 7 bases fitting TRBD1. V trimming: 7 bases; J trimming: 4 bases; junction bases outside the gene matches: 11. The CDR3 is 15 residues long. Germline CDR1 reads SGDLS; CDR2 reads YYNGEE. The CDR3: CASGTTGATGNTIYF. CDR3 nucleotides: TGTGCCAGCGGAACAACAGGGGCGACAGGAAACACCATATATTTT.

This CDR3 is CASRSRAEAGRSYEQYF. CDR3 DNA: TGTGCCAGCAGATCGAGGGCCGAGGCGGGCCGGTCCTACGAGCAGTACTTC. V gene TRBV2 combines with J gene TRBJ2-7, with D tentatively TRBD2 (5 bases). The length of the CDR3 is 17 residues. The germline V gene encodes CDR1 SNHLY and CDR2 FYNNEI. The V gene lost 6 bases and the J gene lost 1 base, with 22 bases spanning the gap.

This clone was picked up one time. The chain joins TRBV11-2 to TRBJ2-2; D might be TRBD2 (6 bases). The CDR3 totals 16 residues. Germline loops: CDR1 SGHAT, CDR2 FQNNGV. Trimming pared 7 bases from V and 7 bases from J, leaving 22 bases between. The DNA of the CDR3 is TGTGCCAGCACTCCCACCGGGGCGGGGCAGTTCGGGGAGCTGTTTTTT. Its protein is CASTPTGAGQFGELFF.

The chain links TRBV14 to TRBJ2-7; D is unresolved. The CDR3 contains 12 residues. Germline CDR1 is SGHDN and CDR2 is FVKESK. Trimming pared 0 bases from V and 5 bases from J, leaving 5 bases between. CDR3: CASSQERHEQYF. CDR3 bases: TGTGCCAGCAGCCAAGAGCGGCACGAGCAGTACTTC.

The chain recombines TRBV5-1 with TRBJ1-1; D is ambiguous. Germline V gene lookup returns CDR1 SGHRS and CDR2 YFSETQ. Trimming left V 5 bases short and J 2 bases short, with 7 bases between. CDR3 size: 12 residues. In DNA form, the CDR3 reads TGCGCCAGCAGACGGGTCAACACTGAAGCTTTCTTT. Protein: CASRRVNTEAFF.

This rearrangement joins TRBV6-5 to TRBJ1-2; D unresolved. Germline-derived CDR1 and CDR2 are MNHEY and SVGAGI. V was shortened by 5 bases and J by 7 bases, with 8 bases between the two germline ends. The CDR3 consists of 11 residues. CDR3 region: CASSSPSGYTF. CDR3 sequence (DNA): TGTGCCAGCAGTAGCCCTAGTGGCTACACCTTC.

The CDR3: CASSFRGVMQNTEAFF. The CDR3 nucleotides read TGTGCCAGCAGCTTTCGGGGGGTGATGCAGAACACTGAAGCTTTCTTT. The chain is built from TRBV5-6 and TRBJ1-1, with D possibly TRBD1 on 5 matching bases. The CDR3 is made up of 16 amino acids. In germline, CDR1 is SGHDT, CDR2 YYEEEE. V dropped 2 bases and J dropped 1 base, with 15 bases sitting between them.

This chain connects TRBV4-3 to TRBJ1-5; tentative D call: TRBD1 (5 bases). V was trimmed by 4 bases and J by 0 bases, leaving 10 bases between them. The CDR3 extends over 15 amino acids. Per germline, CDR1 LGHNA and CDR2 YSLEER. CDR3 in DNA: TGCGCCAGCAGCCCCAACAGGCTTAGCAATCAGCCCCAGCATTTT. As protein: CASSPNRLSNQPQHF.